These T cell receptor beta chains were read from a single sample in a study of cytomegalovirus exposure and HLA in healthy donors. Sequencing was performed with immunoSEQ multiplex PCR; in TCRdb, only in-frame clones are kept and a portion is missing. The sample has around 250,000 clones; approximately 82% are singletons. Sequencing input: PBMCs. The receptors were sampled from a woman aged 55-75 years in good health and CMV-seropositive. The CDR3 runs from the conserved cysteine through the conserved F or W. A D gene is named only where the DNA matches it firmly. Rows may omit the clone size; those that give it use once, few, many or a size class.

>TRBV6-1|NA|TRBD1|TRBJ1-6
CARQKGQGGGPLHF
TGTGCCAGGCAAAAAGGACAGGGTGGGGGGCCCCTCCACTTT
>TRBV15|NA|NA|TRBJ1-3
CATSSNSGNTIYF
TGTGCCACCAGCAGTAACTCTGGAAACACCATATATTTT
>TRBV25-1|NA|NA|TRBJ2-5
CASRETPETQYF
TGTGCCAGCAGGGAGACCCCAGAGACCCAGTACTTC
>TRBV5-6|few|TRBD1|TRBJ1-5
CASSLPNLDRGQPQHF
TGTGCCAGCAGCTTGCCCAATCTCGACAGGGGCCAGCCCCAGCATTTT
>TRBV7-9|NA|TRBD2|TRBJ2-1
CASSLAGGRADEQFF
TGTGCCAGCAGCTTAGCTGGCGGGAGGGCCGATGAGCAGTTCTTC
>TRBV29-1|NA|NA|TRBJ1-5
CSASGNNQPQHF
TGCAGCGCGAGCGGAAACAATCAGCCCCAGCATTTT
>TRBV7-9|NA|TRBD2|TRBJ2-3
CSSRPGLAGAIDTQYF
TGTTCCAGCCGGCCAGGACTAGCGGGAGCAATAGATACGCAGTATTTT
>TRBV30|NA|TRBD1|TRBJ2-2
CAWTPLDRENGELFF
TGTGCCTGGACCCCTTTGGACAGGGAGAACGGGGAGCTGTTTTTT
>TRBV5-1|NA|TRBD1|TRBJ2-7
CASSTGTGGSYEQYF
TGCGCCAGCAGCACCGGGACAGGGGGCTCCTACGAGCAGTACTTC
>TRBV10-2|once|TRBD2|TRBJ2-3
CASRTSGYTDTQYF
TGCGCCAGCAGAACTAGCGGGTACACAGATACGCAGTATTTT
>TRBV11-3|NA|TRBD2|TRBJ2-2
CASSLGGSGGTGELFF
TGTGCCAGCAGCTTAGGCGGGAGTGGTGGCACCGGGGAGCTGTTTTTT
>TRBV19|NA|TRBD1|TRBJ2-3
CASSNRGSPGDTQYF
TGTGCCAGTAGCAACAGGGGGTCCCCCGGGGATACGCAGTATTTT
>TRBV11-2|once|TRBD1|TRBJ1-1
CASSLIPGQVTEAFF
TGTGCCAGCAGCTTAATCCCAGGACAGGTCACTGAAGCTTTCTTT
>TRBV28|NA|TRBD1|TRBJ2-7
CASRGQVDTPSYEQYF
TGTGCCAGCAGAGGACAGGTAGACACCCCCTCCTACGAGCAGTACTTC
>TRBV7-2|NA|NA|TRBJ2-3
CASRRGLNFTDTQYF
TGTGCCAGCAGACGCGGACTAAATTTCACAGATACGCAGTATTTT
>TRBV19|NA|TRBD2|TRBJ2-7
CASSVTLGLAGALEQYF
TGTGCCAGTAGTGTCACCCTCGGACTAGCGGGAGCCCTCGAGCAGTACTTC
>TRBV13|NA|NA|TRBJ2-4
CASSQTVGIQYF
TGTGCCAGCAGCCAAACCGTCGGCATTCAGTACTTC